One sample yielded the 30 T cell receptor beta chains listed below, sequenced in a study of PD-1 blockade in classical Hodgkin lymphoma. TCRdb's table, derived via immunoSEQ multiplex PCR, lists solely in-frame clones and lacks some. The sample yields under 20,000 clones, about three quarters seen once. Time point described: cycle 4 day 1 (C4D1), after more than five weeks of nivolumab. Each patient experienced a relapse that followed autologous stem cell transplantation, and brentuximab vedotin exposure varied. The study purified CD4+ T cells from thawed PBMCs using magnetic negative selection. The source was CD4+ T cells from blood, collected before the fourth cycle of nivolumab. These receptors originate from a human donor with classical Hodgkin lymphoma.

V is TRBV6-5 and J is TRBJ1-4; D perhaps matches TRBD1 (6 bases). This CDR3 spans 15 amino acids. Germline CDR1 is MNHEY and CDR2 is SVGAGI. Trimming removed 0 bases from V and 4 bases from J, with 9 bases in between. For the CDR3, the DNA is TGTGCCAGCAGTTACTCAAACAGGGATAATGAAAAACTGTTTTTT. This sequence encodes CASSYSNRDNEKLFF.

The chain joins TRBV6-7 to TRBJ2-3, with TRBD2 matching 14 bases. TRBV6-7 is identified as an open reading frame with a role that is uncertain. V lost 0 bases and J lost 6; bases outside the gene matches: 2. The CDR3 covers 16 residues. In DNA, the CDR3 is TGTGCCAGCAGTTACTCGAGGACTAGCGGGGGGGATACGCAGTATTTT. Protein sequence: CASSYSRTSGGDTQYF.

V usage is TRBV28 and J usage is TRBJ2-1; 12 bases are a match to TRBD2. CDR3 size: 14 residues. Looked up from germline, CDR1 is MDHEN and CDR2 is SYDVKM. V dropped 7 bases and J dropped 10; count of bases not matched to a gene: 8. Here the CDR3 reads CASTLRTSGKEQFF. The CDR3 nucleotides are TGTGCCAGCACACTACGGACTAGCGGGAAAGAGCAGTTCTTC. The full variable domain, with the rest looked up from reference TRBV28 and TRBJ2-1, is DVKVTQSSRYLVKRTGEKVFLECVQDMDHENMFWYRQDPGLGLRLIYFSYDVKMKEKGDIPEGYSVSREKKERFSLILESASTNQTSMYLCASTLRTSGKEQFFGPGTRLTVL.

The V call is TRBV14, the J call TRBJ2-7; no firm D call. V was trimmed by 3 bases and J by 6 bases, leaving 9 bases between them. This CDR3 has 12 residues. The germline CDR1 and CDR2 sequences are SGHDN and FVKESK. CDR3 nucleotides: TGTGCCAGCAGCCACGAGGAGCCCGAGCAGTACGTC. Amino acids: CASSHEEPEQYV.

This clone was counted once. The gene calls are TRBV30 and TRBJ1-1; tentative D call: TRBD1 (5 bases). Per the germline V gene, CDR1 is GTSNPN and CDR2 is SVGIG (reference sequence). The CDR3 consists of 13 residues. Trimming took 1 base from V and 0 from J, leaving 6 bases between them. The CDR3 here is CAWSGTLNTEAFF. In nucleotides, the CDR3 is TGTGCCTGGAGTGGGACACTGAACACTGAAGCTTTCTTT. Drawing the rest from reference TRBV30 and TRBJ1-1, the complete variable domain is SQTIHQWPATLVQPVGSPLSLECTVEGTSNPNLYWYRQAAGRGLQLLFYSVGIGQISSEVPQNLSASRPQDRQFILSSKKLLLSDSGFYLCAWSGTLNTEAFFGQGTRLTVV.

This clone was seen only once. The CDR3 spells CASSRGHTDTQYF. In DNA, the CDR3 is TGTGCCAGCAGCCGAGGACACACAGATACGCAGTATTTT. The gene calls are TRBV7-6 and TRBJ2-3, with TRBD1 as a possible D gene (5 bases). Trimming stripped 5 bases from V and 2 bases from J, with 8 bases between. The germline CDR1 and CDR2 sequences are SGHVS and FNYEAQ. The CDR3 loop spans 13 amino acids.

This chain links TRBV11-2 with TRBJ2-5, with 8 bases lining up with TRBD2. The CDR3 runs 18 residues. Unmatched junction bases numbered 15, after V lost 3 bases and J lost 3 bases. Looked up from germline, CDR1 is SGHAT and CDR2 is FQNNGV. Here the CDR3 reads CASSFAATSAGGKETQYF. The DNA for the CDR3 is TGTGCCAGCAGCTTCGCGGCCACTAGCGCGGGGGGTAAAGAGACCCAGTACTTC.

This clone was recorded only once. The chain's CDR3 is CASSFQRGHNEQFF. The CDR3 nucleotides read TGTGCCAGCAGCTTTCAACGGGGTCACAATGAGCAGTTCTTC. The V call is TRBV5-6, the J call TRBJ2-1; D possibly corresponds to TRBD2 (5 bases). Germline V gives CDR1 SGHDT, CDR2 YYEEEE. This CDR3 has 14 residues. Trimming shortened V by 2 bases and J by 5 bases, and 11 bases separated the two germline ends.

The chain couples TRBV4-3 to TRBJ1-1, with no clear D. The CDR3 runs to 15 residues. From germline, CDR1 is LGHNA and CDR2 YSLEER. V gave up 0 bases and J gave up 5 bases, with 13 bases separating them. The CDR3 nucleotides are TGCGCCAGCAGCCAAGAGTCGGCAGGACGAACTGAAGCTTTCTTT. It translates to CASSQESAGRTEAFF.

The count of this clone is one. This chain connects TRBV27 to TRBJ1-6; no clear D. This CDR3 is 19 amino acids long. Looked up from germline, CDR1 is MNHEY and CDR2 is SMNVEV (reference sequence). V was cut by 2 bases and J by 0 bases, with 17 bases left in between. The CDR3 nucleotides are TGTGCCAGCAGTTTAAGGGTCAGGAAAGGGAGCTCCTATAATTCACCCCTCCACTTT. As protein: CASSLRVRKGSSYNSPLHF.

The rearrangement joins TRBV5-1 to TRBJ2-5; TRBD1 aligns across 8 bases. Trimming cost V 4 bases and J 2 bases; bases outside gene matches: 7. Germline lookup yields CDR1 SGHRS and CDR2 YFSETQ. The CDR3 covers 15 residues. The CDR3 DNA reads as TGCGCCAGCAGCCTCAGGGGGCTTGGGCAAGAGACCCAGTACTTC. Its protein is CASSLRGLGQETQYF.

This clone was seen a single time. V gene TRBV14 combines with J gene TRBJ2-3, with 8 bases aligning to TRBD1. The V segment lost 1 base and the J segment 7 bases; nucleotides outside the gene matches: 4. The CDR3 consists of 14 residues. Germline-derived CDR1 and CDR2 are SGHDN and FVKESK. As DNA, the CDR3 is TGTGCCAGCAGCCAAGCAGGGGGCGGCAATACGCAGTATTTT. Translated, it gives CASSQAGGGNTQYF. Full variable domain (outside the CDR3, taken from reference TRBV14 and TRBJ2-3): EAGVTQFPSHSVIEKGQTVTLRCDPISGHDNLYWYRRVMGKEIKFLLHFVKESKQDESGMPNNRFLAERTGGTYSTLKVQPAELEDSGVYFCASSQAGGGNTQYFGPGTRLTVL.

The rearrangement uses TRBV14 and TRBJ2-7, with 8 bases lining up with TRBD1. CDR1 is SGHDN, CDR2 FVKESK, per germline. V shed 0 bases and J 6 bases; nucleotides not matched to a gene: 7. This CDR3 contains 15 residues. CDR3 amino acids: CASSQDLVQGGEQYF. DNA of the CDR3: TGTGCCAGCAGCCAAGATCTGGTACAGGGGGGCGAGCAGTACTTC.

This clone was observed a few times. The genes are TRBV29-1 and TRBJ2-7, with a tentative D call TRBD2 (6 bases). Per the germline V gene, CDR1 is SQVTM and CDR2 is ANQGSEA. The CDR3 sequence is 12 residues long. The germline V and J ends were trimmed by 7 bases and 6 bases, with 16 bases remaining between them. The CDR3 protein is CSAMPTSREQYF. The CDR3 DNA reads as TGCAGCGCTATGCCCACTAGCCGCGAGCAGTACTTC.

The V gene is TRBV7-2, the J gene TRBJ1-3; TRBD1 matches at 8 bases. Trimming at V came to 5 bases and at J to 3 bases, leaving 6 bases not matched to a gene. The CDR3 spans 15 residues. CDR1 SGHTA and CDR2 FQGNSA come from the germline V gene. CDR3 protein: CASSQQGAFGNTIYF. CDR3 sequence (DNA): TGTGCCAGCAGCCAGCAGGGGGCCTTTGGAAACACCATATATTTT.

V and J are TRBV10-2 and TRBJ2-1; 7 bases map to TRBD2. Trimming at V came to 3 bases and at J to 9 bases, leaving 5 bases not matched to a gene. This CDR3 has 13 residues. CDR1 is WSHSY, CDR2 SAAADI, per germline. CDR3 sequence: CASSERPGGEQFF. CDR3 DNA: TGCGCCAGCAGTGAACGACCGGGAGGTGAGCAGTTCTTC.

The genes are TRBV7-6 and TRBJ2-5, with 10 bases identical to TRBD2. V shed 5 bases, J shed 2 bases, and the junction held 11 bases outside the gene matches. The CDR3 covers 17 residues. The germline V gene has CDR1 SGHVS and CDR2 FNYEAQ. The CDR3 DNA reads TGTGCCAGCAGCCCTCGGACTAGCGGATACCAGCAAGAGACCCAGTACTTC. Protein product: CASSPRTSGYQQETQYF. The full variable domain, in which reference TRBV7-6 and TRBJ2-5 provide the parts outside the CDR3, is GAGVSQSPRYKVTKRGQDVALRCDPISGHVSLYWYRQALGQGPEFLTYFNYEAQQDKSGLPNDRFSAERPEGSISTLTIQRTEQRDSAMYRCASSPRTSGYQQETQYFGPGTRLLVL.

The chain carries TRBV5-4 and TRBJ2-7; D gene uncertain. Trimming took 1 base from V and 7 from J, leaving 12 bases between them. Germline assignment: CDR1 SGHNT and CDR2 YYREEE (reference sequence). The CDR3 consists of 13 residues. CDR3 nucleotides: TGTGCCAGCAGCTTGACCCCCCCACGGGAGCAGTACTTC. This codes for CASSLTPPREQYF.

V is TRBV4-3 and J is TRBJ1-6; D is ambiguous. V dropped 0 bases and J dropped 7 bases, with 7 bases sitting between them. The CDR3 is made up of 14 amino acids. The germline V gene encodes CDR1 LGHNA and CDR2 YSLEER. The CDR3 nucleotides read TGCGCCAGCAGCCAAGACTGGGGAAATTCACCCCTCCACTTT. It specifies CASSQDWGNSPLHF.

This clone turned up a few times. The V call is TRBV18, the J call TRBJ2-7, with D unresolved. This CDR3 has 15 residues. The V gene lost 4 bases and the J gene lost 0 bases, with 13 bases spanning the gap. Germline V gene data show CDR1 as KGHSH and CDR2 as LQKENI. The CDR3 sequence: CASSHRYDPSYEQYF. The CDR3 DNA follows: TGTGCCAGCTCACATCGATATGATCCCTCCTACGAGCAGTACTTC.

Concerning this clone: Other DNA sequences of this sample code for an identical CDR3. The rearrangement links TRBV10-3 to TRBJ2-5; 7 bases agree with TRBD2. The junction had 3 bases not matched to a gene; V was cut back by 3 bases and J by 5 bases. The germline V gene has CDR1 ENHRY and CDR2 SYGVKD. There are 13 residues in the CDR3. CDR3 DNA sequence: TGTGCCATCAGTGACGGCGGGAGCGAGACCCAGTACTTC. Its translation is CAISDGGSETQYF.

In this sample, this clone turned up once. The J gene is TRBJ1-3, the V gene TRBV5-1, with D unclear. The CDR3 runs to 13 residues. With 5 bases removed from V and 4 bases from J, the gap between germline ends came to 10 bases. The V gene's germline CDR1 is SGHRS and CDR2 YFSETQ. CDR3 bases: TGCGCCAGCAGTACCGGCGGGGGAAACACCATATATTTT. Translated, it gives CASSTGGGNTIYF.

The chain is built from TRBV5-1 and TRBJ1-2, with 10 bases lining up with TRBD1. CDR3 size: 17 residues. The trim removed 6 bases at V and 4 bases at J, leaving 15 bases unmatched. Germline V gives CDR1 SGHRS, CDR2 YFSETQ. The DNA of the CDR3 is TGCGCCAGCACCTATTGGAACGACAGGGGGCGAGGCTATGGCTACACCTTC. It codes for CASTYWNDRGRGYGYTF.

The rearrangement joins TRBV7-2 to TRBJ1-3, with 9 bases fitting TRBD1. Trimming cost V 5 bases and J 7 bases; bases outside gene matches: 6. The CDR3 spans 14 residues. Germline assignment: CDR1 SGHTA and CDR2 FQGNSA. The CDR3 here is CASSNGQGLNTIYF. DNA of the CDR3: TGTGCCAGCAGCAATGGACAGGGGTTGAACACCATATATTTT.

The CDR3 spells CSALSETSGEAFSTDTQYF. CDR3 nucleotide sequence: TGCAGCGCATTAAGTGAGACTAGCGGGGAGGCCTTTAGCACAGATACGCAGTATTTT. The chain employs TRBV29-1 and TRBJ2-3; 11 bases map to TRBD2. This CDR3 spans 19 amino acids. V lost 7 bases, J lost 0 bases, and 18 bases stayed unmatched. Germline lookup yields CDR1 SQVTM and CDR2 ANQGSEA.

The CDR3 loop reads CASTQQKNTEAFF. DNA for the CDR3: TGTGCCAGCACCCAACAGAAGAACACTGAAGCTTTCTTT. The gene calls are TRBV6-5 and TRBJ1-1; no reliable D call. Looked up from germline, CDR1 is MNHEY and CDR2 is SVGAGI. The CDR3 totals 13 residues. Trimming stripped 7 bases from V and 1 base from J, with 10 bases between.

This chain connects TRBV19 to TRBJ1-2; TRBD1 is a possible D gene (6 bases). This CDR3 region has 17 residues. Germline CDR1 is LNHDA and CDR2 is SQIVND (reference sequence). V lost 5 bases and J lost 0, with 19 bases in between. The CDR3 nucleotides read TGTGCCAGTAGTCGCCTACAGGGAACGAGAACTAACTATGGCTACACCTTC. Its protein is CASSRLQGTRTNYGYTF.

The chain uses TRBV11-2 and TRBJ2-4; no definite D call. Between the trimmed V and J ends, which lost 5 bases and 3 bases, there was a span of 11 bases. This CDR3 has 14 amino acids. From germline, CDR1 is SGHAT and CDR2 FQNNGV. The CDR3 DNA is TGTGCCAGCAGCCCTATTCGAAACAAAAACATTCAGTACTTC. Translating it yields CASSPIRNKNIQYF.

V is TRBV7-2 and J is TRBJ2-5, with TRBD1 matching 10 bases. The CDR3 runs 17 residues. Germline lookup yields CDR1 SGHTA and CDR2 FQGNSA. The V and J ends lost 6 bases and 4 bases, in that order; junction bases with no gene match: 14. The CDR3 region is CASRPGRGTGARETQYF. The CDR3 DNA is TGTGCCAGCAGACCTGGTAGGGGGACAGGGGCGAGAGAGACCCAGTACTTC.

The chain is built from TRBV11-1 and TRBJ2-5, with D maybe TRBD1 (6 bases). The CDR3 loop spans 14 amino acids. Looked up from germline, CDR1 is SGHAT and CDR2 is FQDESV (reference sequence). Trimming removed 5 bases from V and 1 base from J, with 11 bases in between. The CDR3 loop is CASSSRGFQETQYF. CDR3 nucleotides: TGTGCCAGCAGCAGCAGGGGTTTCCAAGAGACCCAGTACTTC.